This entry lists 27 T cell receptor beta chains sequenced from one sample in a study of blood T cell repertoires in COVID-19. The table came from immunoSEQ multiplex PCR; TCRdb's copy has only in-frame clones and leaves some out. The sample consists of 150,000 to 200,000 clones, over 75% of them appearing once. The sequenced sample was PBMCs or T cells enriched from blood (not recorded which). The receptors stem from a woman between 18 and 29 years old who had recovered from COVID-19.

The chain couples TRBV7-8 to TRBJ2-2, with TRBD2 as a possible D gene (6 bases). Trimming left V 3 bases short and J 0 bases short, with 14 bases between. Looked up from germline, CDR1 is SGHVS and CDR2 is FQNEAQ. The CDR3 length is 17 residues. Here the CDR3 DNA reads TGTGCCAGCAGCTTTTCCCGCGGGACGACGAACACCGGGGAGCTGTTTTTT. Its protein is CASSFSRGTTNTGELFF.

The V gene is TRBV9, the J gene TRBJ2-7; 9 bases agree with TRBD1. CDR1 SGDLS and CDR2 YYNGEE come from the germline V gene. Losses at the gene ends were 4 bases for V and 7 bases for J; bases not matched to a gene: 12. This CDR3 region has 15 residues. The CDR3 region is CASSPSPQGAREQYF. The CDR3 DNA sequence: TGTGCCAGCAGCCCTTCTCCACAGGGGGCTCGGGAGCAGTACTTC.

The rearrangement links TRBV11-2 to TRBJ2-5; 9 bases line up with TRBD2. V shed 3 bases and J 2 bases; nucleotides not matched to a gene: 7. Germline assignment: CDR1 SGHAT and CDR2 FQNNGV. The CDR3 runs 16 residues. The CDR3: CASSFPRGLAQETQYF. CDR3 bases: TGTGCCAGCAGCTTTCCCCGGGGACTAGCTCAAGAGACCCAGTACTTC.

The chain recombines TRBV27 with TRBJ1-6; no clear D gene. CDR1 is MNHEY, CDR2 SMNVEV, per germline (reference sequence). The CDR3 totals 13 residues. V lost 3 bases and J lost 9, with 9 bases in between. In DNA, the CDR3 is TGTGCCAGCAGTTTGCCACACCCTTCACCCCTCCACTTT. Translating it yields CASSLPHPSPLHF.

V gene TRBV28 combines with J gene TRBJ1-1; no clear D. V gave up 3 bases and J gave up 0 bases, with 14 bases separating them. The CDR3 contains 16 residues. Germline V gene sequence: CDR1 MDHEN, CDR2 SYDVKM. CDR3 bases: TGTGCCAGCAGTTTTCGAACGGTCGTTATGAACACTGAAGCTTTCTTT. Encoded protein: CASSFRTVVMNTEAFF. Variable domain in full (rest from reference TRBV28 and TRBJ1-1): DVKVTQSSRYLVKRTGEKVFLECVQDMDHENMFWYRQDPGLGLRLIYFSYDVKMKEKGDIPEGYSVSREKKERFSLILESASTNQTSMYLCASSFRTVVMNTEAFFGQGTRLTVV.

The chain has TRBV7-3 and TRBJ2-3; 7 bases map to TRBD1. J lost 3 bases, V lost 5 bases, and 8 bases had no gene match. From germline, CDR1 is SGHTA and CDR2 FQGTGA. This CDR3 comprises 15 residues. CDR3 nucleotides: TGTGCCAGCAGCCCGACAGGGTTTAATACAGATACGCAGTATTTT. It codes for CASSPTGFNTDTQYF.

The chain is built from TRBV18 and TRBJ2-5; 8 bases align to TRBD1. This CDR3 region has 15 residues. The germline V gene has CDR1 KGHSH and CDR2 LQKENI. V shed 3 bases, J shed 2 bases, and the junction held 5 bases outside the gene matches. The CDR3 DNA sequence: TGTGCCAGCTCACCCCCCGGGACAGGACAAGAGACCCAGTACTTC. Translation: CASSPPGTGQETQYF.

The V call is TRBV6-2 or TRBV6-3, the J call TRBJ2-6, with D perhaps matching TRBD2 (6 bases). CDR1 MNHEY and CDR2 SVGEGT come from the germline V gene. CDR3 length equals 19 residues. The ends were cut back, 2 bases at V and 0 bases at J, with 17 bases in the middle. CDR3 nucleotides: TGTGCCAGCAGTTACCCCACGGAGCGGGCTTACTCTGGGGCCAACGTCCTGACTTTC. It yields the protein CASSYPTERAYSGANVLTF.

The chain carries TRBV9 and TRBJ2-1; 12 bases agree with TRBD2. The ends lost 0 bases at V and 10 bases at J; junction bases unmatched: 8. Germline CDR1 and CDR2: SGDLS and YYNGEE. CDR3 length: 16 residues. The CDR3, as DNA: TGTGCCAGCAGCGTAGGCCTAGCGGGAGGGCCATACGAGCAGTTCTTC. Its translation: CASSVGLAGGPYEQFF. The variable domain in full, with the rest retrieved from reference TRBV9 and TRBJ2-1, is DSGVTQTPKHLITATGQRVTLRCSPRSGDLSVYWYQQSLDQGLQFLIQYYNGEERAKGNILERFSAQQFPDLHSELNLSSLELGDSALYFCASSVGLAGGPYEQFFGPGTRLTVL.

In nucleotides, the CDR3 is TGCGCCAGCAGCCCCCTTGGTGTAAACACCTACGAGCAGTACTTC. Its translation: CASSPLGVNTYEQYF. The chain uses TRBV5-1 and TRBJ2-7; D unresolved. The V end lost 4 bases, the J end lost 2 bases, and 16 bases lay between the germline ends. Germline lookup yields CDR1 SGHRS and CDR2 YFSETQ. This CDR3 contains 15 residues.

The chain links TRBV18 to TRBJ1-2, with 10 nucleotides matching TRBD1. J gave up 4 bases and V 3 bases, and 5 bases lay outside the gene matches. This CDR3 has 15 residues. Germline V lookup: CDR1 KGHSH, CDR2 LQKENI. The CDR3 is CASSPGTGDLYGYTF. CDR3 bases: TGTGCCAGCTCACCGGGGACAGGGGACCTCTATGGCTACACCTTC.

V gene TRBV5-6 combines with J gene TRBJ2-3, with 8 bases lining up with TRBD1. J gave up 4 bases and V 2 bases, and 6 bases lay outside the gene matches. This CDR3 has 15 amino acids. The V gene's germline CDR1 is SGHDT and CDR2 YYEEEE. CDR3 in amino acids: CASSLTGGSSDTQYF. CDR3 nucleotides: TGTGCCAGCAGCTTAACAGGGGGAAGCTCAGATACGCAGTATTTT.

V gene TRBV5-1 combines with J gene TRBJ2-5; 14 positions match TRBD2. Per germline, CDR1 SGHRS and CDR2 YFSETQ. The CDR3 totals 16 residues. V lost 1 base and J lost 2; bases outside the gene matches: 1. CDR3: CASSLWTSGRQETQYF. The CDR3 DNA sequence: TGCGCCAGCAGCTTGTGGACTAGCGGGAGGCAAGAGACCCAGTACTTC.

The chain couples TRBV7-6 to TRBJ2-7, with D possibly matching TRBD1 (6 bases). The CDR3 is 15 amino acids. V was trimmed by 5 bases and J by 0 bases, leaving 14 bases between them. Germline CDR1 and CDR2: SGHVS and FNYEAQ. The CDR3 nucleotides are TGTGCCAGCAGCCTTAGACAGGCAAGCTCCTACGAGCAGTACTTC. Translating gives CASSLRQASSYEQYF.

J is TRBJ2-3 and V is TRBV3-1 (or the pseudogene TRBV3-2); 9 bases are shared with TRBD2. V lost 6 bases to trimming and J lost 0 bases; unmatched junction nucleotides: 7. CDR1 is LGHDT, CDR2 YNNKEL, per germline (reference sequence). This CDR3 spans 16 amino acids. The CDR3 protein is CASSPWLAGSTDTQYF. The DNA of the CDR3 is TGTGCCAGCAGTCCTTGGCTAGCGGGGAGCACAGATACGCAGTATTTT.

The J gene is TRBJ2-2, the V gene TRBV19; D is unresolved. Germline-derived CDR1 and CDR2 are LNHDA and SQIVND (reference sequence). This CDR3 spans 14 amino acids. The V and J ends lost 3 bases and 0 bases respectively, with 5 bases between them. CDR3 nucleotides: TGTGCCAGTAGTATTGTTACGAACACCGGGGAGCTGTTTTTT. It is translated as CASSIVTNTGELFF.

The V call is TRBV28, the J call TRBJ2-7; D is perhaps TRBD2 (5 bases). The CDR3 is made up of 15 amino acids. V lost 3 bases, J lost 0 bases, and 12 bases lay in between. The germline V gene encodes CDR1 MDHEN and CDR2 SYDVKM. The CDR3 DNA is TGTGCCAGCAGTTTTTGGAGCGGTAGCTCCTACGAGCAGTACTTC. It translates to CASSFWSGSSYEQYF.

This chain joins TRBV6-5 and TRBJ2-7; maybe TRBD2 (6 bases). The CDR3 length is 14 residues. V was clipped by 6 bases and J by 3 bases, with 15 bases between them. Germline V gene sequence: CDR1 MNHEY, CDR2 SVGAGI. The CDR3 nucleotides are TGTGCCAGCAGCGGGGGTCTGACTCGCTACGAGCAGTACTTC. It translates to CASSGGLTRYEQYF.

The J gene is TRBJ1-2, the V gene TRBV10-1, with D possibly being TRBD1 (6 bases). There are 12 residues in the CDR3. The germline V and J ends were trimmed by 8 bases and 5 bases, with 12 bases remaining between them. CDR1 and CDR2 from the germline V gene are WNHNN and SYGVQD (reference sequence). CDR3 region: CASPDSSYGYTF. The CDR3 DNA reads as TGCGCCAGCCCGGACAGTTCATATGGCTACACCTTC.

The chain joins TRBV28 to TRBJ2-3, with 8 positions matching TRBD2. Per germline, CDR1 MDHEN and CDR2 SYDVKM. The CDR3 contains 16 residues. The V gene end was trimmed by 5 bases and the J gene end by 0 bases; junction bases not matched to a gene: 7. The CDR3 here is CASSLIAGMSTDTQYF. In DNA form, the CDR3 reads TGTGCCAGCAGTCTTATAGCGGGAATGAGCACAGATACGCAGTATTTT.

This chain joins TRBV7-2 and TRBJ2-5; the match to TRBD2 covers 7 bases. The CDR3 contains 14 residues. CDR1 SGHTA and CDR2 FQGNSA come from the germline V gene. With V trimmed by 0 bases and J by 5 bases, 3 bases remained unmatched. The CDR3 reads CASSLAPGGETQYF. The CDR3 coding sequence is TGTGCCAGCAGCTTAGCCCCGGGAGGTGAGACCCAGTACTTC. Variable domain in full (rest from reference TRBV7-2 and TRBJ2-5): GAGVSQSPSNKVTEKGKDVELRCDPISGHTALYWYRQSLGQGLEFLIYFQGNSAPDKSGLPSDRFSAERTGGSVSTLTIQRTQQEDSAVYLCASSLAPGGETQYFGPGTRLLVL.

V is TRBV18 and J is TRBJ2-2; D uncertain. Trimming removed 2 bases from V and 2 bases from J, with 6 bases in between. This CDR3 is 14 amino acids long. Germline loops: CDR1 KGHSH, CDR2 LQKENI. CDR3 sequence (DNA): TGTGCCAGCTCACCATTACAAAACACCGGGGAGCTGTTTTTT. This sequence encodes CASSPLQNTGELFF.

This clone was detected only once. The chain has TRBV6-2 or TRBV6-3 and TRBJ2-3, with 14 bases matching TRBD2. V shed 1 base and J 5 bases; nucleotides not matched to a gene: 11. The germline gives CDR1 MNHEY, CDR2 SVGEGT. The CDR3 covers 19 residues. CDR3: CASSYYPLRTSGRRDTQYF. In DNA, the CDR3 is TGTGCCAGCAGTTACTACCCCCTGCGGACTAGCGGGAGGCGAGATACGCAGTATTTT.

The genes are TRBV5-1 and TRBJ2-1; 8 positions match TRBD2. Germline values: CDR1 SGHRS, CDR2 YFSETQ. Trimming cost V 0 bases and J 5 bases; bases outside gene matches: 7. This CDR3 has 16 amino acids. CDR3 sequence: CASSLELAAKNNEQFF. DNA of the CDR3: TGCGCCAGCAGCTTGGAACTAGCGGCTAAGAACAATGAGCAGTTCTTC.

The chain has TRBV4-3 and TRBJ2-7, with D possibly being TRBD1 (5 bases). The length of the CDR3 is 16 residues. V was trimmed by 1 base and J by 5 bases, leaving 18 bases between them. Germline V lookup: CDR1 LGHNA, CDR2 YSLEER. CDR3 amino acids: CASSQGIWQGWNEQYF. CDR3 in DNA: TGCGCCAGCAGCCAAGGGATCTGGCAGGGATGGAACGAGCAGTACTTC.

Concerning this clone: This specimen includes other DNA sequences encoding the same CDR3. V is TRBV6-5 and J is TRBJ2-7; D call uncertain. Trimming pared 0 bases from V and 2 bases from J, leaving 8 bases between. In germline, CDR1 is MNHEY, CDR2 SVGAGI. The CDR3 length is 14 residues. The CDR3 loop reads CASSYSHSTYEQYF. DNA for the CDR3: TGTGCCAGCAGTTACTCGCACAGTACCTACGAGCAGTACTTC.

This chain joins TRBV10-3 and TRBJ2-7; the match to TRBD1 covers 9 bases. From germline, CDR1 is ENHRY and CDR2 SYGVKD. The CDR3 consists of 15 residues. V was clipped by 2 bases and J by 2 bases; unmatched bases: 4. The CDR3 nucleotides read TGTGCCATCAGTGAGGGACAGGGGAAGGCCTACGAGCAGTACTTC. It codes for CAISEGQGKAYEQYF.